What follows are 25 T cell receptor beta chains derived from one specimen sequenced in a study of blood T cell repertoires in COVID-19. Assay used: immunoSEQ multiplex PCR; TCRdb lists only in-frame clones, some missing. The data hold approximately 470,000 clones, with about nine tenths observed a single time. The sample consisted of PBMCs or T cells enriched from blood (not recorded which). The receptors come from a woman younger than 30 who had recovered from COVID-19.

This chain joins TRBV29-1 and TRBJ2-1; 14 bases map to TRBD2. From germline, CDR1 is SQVTM and CDR2 ANQGSEA. V trimming: 8 bases; J trimming: 9 bases; junction bases outside the gene matches: 9. The length of the CDR3 is 14 residues. The CDR3 protein is CSPGVGTSGGEQFF. The DNA of the CDR3 is TGCAGCCCCGGGGTTGGGACTAGCGGGGGTGAGCAGTTCTTC.

The CDR3 DNA reads TGTGCCAGCAGCTTAGCGAGCAGGTGGGACTATGGCTACACCTTC. It specifies CASSLASRWDYGYTF. The V gene is TRBV7-2, the J gene TRBJ1-2; D not certain. The V gene's germline CDR1 is SGHTA and CDR2 FQGNSA. Trimming cost V 0 bases and J 3 bases, with 11 bases left between them. This CDR3 comprises 15 residues.

The rearrangement joins TRBV2 to TRBJ2-5; 10 positions agree with TRBD2. The CDR3 runs to 18 residues. CDR1 and CDR2 from the germline V gene are SNHLY and FYNNEI. With 4 bases clipped from V and 4 bases from J, the junction kept 15 bases outside the gene matches. CDR3 sequence: CASSGASGGRGYLETQYF. Here the CDR3 DNA reads TGTGCCAGCAGTGGGGCTAGCGGGGGCCGGGGTTATCTAGAGACCCAGTACTTC. Complete variable domain (other parts from reference TRBV2 and TRBJ2-5): EPEVTQTPSHQVTQMGQEVILRCVPISNHLYFYWYRQILGQKVEFLVSFYNNEISEKSEIFDDQFSVERPDGSNFTLKIRSTKLEDSAMYFCASSGASGGRGYLETQYFGPGTRLLVL.

CDR3 DNA: TGTGCCAGTAGTTCCCGGACAGGGGGCACAGATACGCAGTATTTT. Amino acid sequence: CASSSRTGGTDTQYF. This sequence joins TRBV19 and TRBJ2-3, with 9 bases aligning to TRBD1. The CDR3 totals 15 residues. The trim removed 5 bases at V and 1 base at J, leaving 4 bases unmatched. Germline CDR1 reads LNHDA; CDR2 reads SQIVND (reference sequence).

The J gene is TRBJ2-7, the V gene TRBV7-2; the match to TRBD2 covers 7 bases. The CDR3 covers 15 residues. V trimming: 2 bases; J trimming: 0 bases; junction bases outside the gene matches: 4. Per the germline V gene, CDR1 is SGHTA and CDR2 is FQGNSA. CDR3 residues: CASSLRGDYSYEQYF. Written as DNA, the CDR3 is TGTGCCAGCAGCTTACGGGGGGACTACTCCTACGAGCAGTACTTC.

V gene TRBV11-2 combines with J gene TRBJ1-1; TRBD1 matches at 8 bases. With 3 bases clipped from V and 3 bases from J, the junction kept 3 bases outside the gene matches. The CDR3 sequence is 14 residues long. Germline V gives CDR1 SGHAT, CDR2 FQNNGV. CDR3 amino acids: CASSFQGADTEAFF. The CDR3 region has the DNA TGTGCCAGCAGCTTCCAGGGGGCCGACACTGAAGCTTTCTTT.

A note on this clone: Other DNA sequences within the sample encode an identical CDR3. The rearrangement links TRBV28 to TRBJ2-2; tentative D call: TRBD2 (6 bases). CDR1 is MDHEN, CDR2 SYDVKM, per germline. V lost 5 bases, J lost 7 bases, and 14 bases lay in between. CDR3 size: 14 residues. The DNA for the CDR3 is TGTGCCAGCAGTCCCCCAGGAGGGATCGGGGAGCTGTTTTTT. Its translation: CASSPPGGIGELFF. The variable domain in full, completed from reference TRBV28 and TRBJ2-2, reads DVKVTQSSRYLVKRTGEKVFLECVQDMDHENMFWYRQDPGLGLRLIYFSYDVKMKEKGDIPEGYSVSREKKERFSLILESASTNQTSMYLCASSPPGGIGELFFGEGSRLTVL.

The chain combines TRBV4-1 with TRBJ2-7; tentative D call: TRBD2 (6 bases). This CDR3 has 15 residues. Trimming took 1 base from V and 3 from J, leaving 13 bases between them. The V gene's germline CDR1 is MGHRA and CDR2 YSYEKL. CDR3 protein: CASSQVHAGHYEQYF. Here the CDR3 DNA reads TGCGCCAGCAGCCAAGTCCATGCGGGGCACTACGAGCAGTACTTC.

This chain uses TRBV28 with TRBJ1-3; 7 nucleotides line up with TRBD1. The CDR3 is made up of 15 amino acids. Germline V gives CDR1 MDHEN, CDR2 SYDVKM. The junction had 14 bases not matched to a gene; V was cut back by 7 bases and J by 8 bases. CDR3 sequence reads: CASTGTGAFGYTIYF. The CDR3 coding sequence is TGTGCCAGCACTGGAACAGGGGCATTTGGGTACACCATATATTTT.

The chain uses TRBV2 and TRBJ1-1, with D unresolved. Between the trimmed V and J ends, which lost 4 bases and 0 bases, there was a span of 6 bases. In germline, CDR1 is SNHLY, CDR2 FYNNEI. This CDR3 contains 13 residues. The CDR3 loop reads CASSAQVNTEAFF. The CDR3 bases are TGTGCCAGCAGTGCCCAGGTGAACACTGAAGCTTTCTTT.

V usage is TRBV12-3 or TRBV12-4 and J usage is TRBJ1-1, with D tentatively TRBD1 (5 bases). This CDR3 contains 13 residues. Deletions cut 6 bases from V and 5 bases from J, with 13 bases between. CDR3 DNA sequence: TGTGCCAGCAGCGACACGACAGATACTGAAGCTTTCTTT. Its protein is CASSDTTDTEAFF.

The chain joins TRBV2 to TRBJ1-2; D may be TRBD1 (5 bases). This CDR3 is 13 amino acids long. Germline lookup yields CDR1 SNHLY and CDR2 FYNNEI. V was cut by 8 bases and J by 5 bases, with 15 bases left in between. The CDR3 loop is CASGTDGGYGYTF. The CDR3 nucleotides are TGTGCCAGCGGCACGGACGGGGGATATGGCTACACCTTC.

V gene TRBV28 combines with J gene TRBJ2-7; 7 bases are a match to TRBD2. The CDR3 extends over 13 amino acids. J lost 5 bases, V lost 4 bases, and 5 bases had no gene match. CDR1 is MDHEN and CDR2 is SYDVKM in the germline V gene. The CDR3 reads CASSSPGGHEQYF. The CDR3 DNA follows: TGTGCCAGCAGTTCCCCGGGAGGTCACGAGCAGTACTTC.

The rearrangement uses TRBV5-6 and TRBJ1-2, with D maybe TRBD1 (6 bases). Germline V gives CDR1 SGHDT, CDR2 YYEEEE. This CDR3 region has 15 residues. Trimming removed 5 bases at V and 6 bases at J, with 20 bases between. The CDR3 DNA reads TGTGCCAGCAGTTTTGACAGGACGTCCCTTGATGGCTACACCTTC. Translation: CASSFDRTSLDGYTF.

The chain is built from TRBV7-8 and TRBJ1-6; D gene ambiguous. Germline CDR1 and CDR2: SGHVS and FQNEAQ. Trimming removed 5 bases at V and 1 base at J, with 6 bases between. CDR3 length: 14 residues. CDR3 in amino acids: CASSHASYNSPLHF. In DNA, the CDR3 is TGTGCCAGCAGCCACGCGTCCTATAATTCACCCCTCCACTTT.

V usage is TRBV5-1 and J usage is TRBJ2-3, with 7 bases identical to TRBD2. This CDR3 region has 16 residues. Looked up from germline, CDR1 is SGHRS and CDR2 is YFSETQ. With 4 bases clipped from V and 0 bases from J, the junction kept 8 bases outside the gene matches. The CDR3 DNA follows: TGCGCCAGCAGCCCAGGGACTACCACCAGCACAGATACGCAGTATTTT. Translated: CASSPGTTTSTDTQYF.

J is TRBJ1-3 and V is TRBV7-9; TRBD1 matches at 8 bases. The CDR3 runs to 16 residues. J gave up 0 bases and V 5 bases, and 6 bases lay outside the gene matches. Germline V gene sequence: CDR1 SEHNR, CDR2 FQNEAQ (reference sequence). Here the CDR3 reads CASSGPGTGSGNTIYF. The CDR3 nucleotides are TGTGCCAGCAGCGGGCCGGGGACAGGCTCTGGAAACACCATATATTTT.

V and J are TRBV19 and TRBJ2-7; D is possibly TRBD1 (5 bases). The germline gives CDR1 LNHDA, CDR2 SQIVND (reference sequence). Trimming removed 1 base at V and 4 bases at J, with 14 bases between. The CDR3 is 15 amino acids. The CDR3 DNA is TGTGCCAGTAGTATAGGTGGGCAGGGTCAATACGAGCAGTACTTC. Protein: CASSIGGQGQYEQYF.

V is TRBV27 and J is TRBJ2-7; D is perhaps TRBD2 (5 bases). Trimming stripped 8 bases from V and 4 bases from J, with 21 bases between. Germline CDR1 and CDR2: MNHEY and SMNVEV (reference sequence). This CDR3 contains 15 residues. The CDR3 coding sequence is TGTGCCAGCGCGGAAGTTGAGGGCGAAGGATACGAGCAGTACTTC. Amino acid sequence: CASAEVEGEGYEQYF.

Comment on this clone: No conserved phenylalanine or tryptophan is present at the end of the CDR3, so a read error is the likely explanation. The limits of the CDR3 on the DNA are not certain, so only TCRdb's listed CDR3 is given. The J gene is TRBJ1-1, the V gene TRBV7-9; the DNA was not used to check the table's D call, TRBD1. The CDR3 length equals 12 residues, ends included. Per germline, CDR1 SEHNR and CDR2 FQNEAQ (reference sequence). CDR3 amino acids: CASSLQSSGTVL.

This sequence joins TRBV9 and TRBJ2-1, with 7 bases identical to TRBD2. Germline values: CDR1 SGDLS, CDR2 YYNGEE. The CDR3 runs to 15 residues. V lost 4 bases, J lost 0 bases, and 4 bases stayed unmatched. As DNA, the CDR3 is TGTGCCAGCAGCCTACGGGGGGACTCCTACAATGAGCAGTTCTTC. Amino acids: CASSLRGDSYNEQFF. The variable domain in full, completed from reference TRBV9 and TRBJ2-1, reads DSGVTQTPKHLITATGQRVTLRCSPRSGDLSVYWYQQSLDQGLQFLIQYYNGEERAKGNILERFSAQQFPDLHSELNLSSLELGDSALYFCASSLRGDSYNEQFFGPGTRLTVL.

This clone turned up a few times. The chain carries TRBV9 and TRBJ1-6; tentatively, D is TRBD1 (6 bases). The V gene lost 0 bases and the J gene lost 8 bases, with 12 bases spanning the gap. The CDR3 extends over 15 amino acids. Germline CDR1 reads SGDLS; CDR2 reads YYNGEE. The CDR3 spells CASSVGGLHDSPLHF. In DNA form, the CDR3 reads TGTGCCAGCAGCGTAGGGGGGCTACACGATTCACCCCTCCACTTT.

The chain recombines TRBV5-1 with TRBJ2-2; possible D gene TRBD2, 6 bases. Germline values: CDR1 SGHRS, CDR2 YFSETQ. CDR3 size: 16 residues. The germline V and J ends were trimmed by 2 bases and 1 base, with 12 bases remaining between them. The CDR3 here is CASSFVGGKNTGELFF. The CDR3 coding sequence is TGCGCCAGCAGCTTTGTTGGGGGGAAGAACACCGGGGAGCTGTTTTTT.

The genes are TRBV27 and TRBJ2-1; 10 bases fit TRBD2. Trimming cost V 6 bases and J 1 base; bases outside gene matches: 6. The CDR3 has 16 residues. Germline V CDR1 and CDR2: MNHEY, SMNVEV (reference sequence). This CDR3 is CASRPERGGSYNEQFF. As DNA, the CDR3 is TGTGCCAGCAGGCCTGAGCGGGGGGGTTCCTACAATGAGCAGTTCTTC.

The table lists this clone with a count of one. This sequence joins TRBV5-8 and TRBJ1-5, with 11 positions matching TRBD1. CDR1 is SGHTS and CDR2 is YDEGEE in the germline V gene. This CDR3 contains 17 residues. The J segment lost 2 bases and the V segment lost 4 bases, leaving 8 bases of the junction unmatched. CDR3 region: CASSHGQGAIGNQPQHF. CDR3 nucleotides: TGTGCCAGCAGCCACGGACAGGGGGCGATTGGCAATCAGCCCCAGCATTTT.